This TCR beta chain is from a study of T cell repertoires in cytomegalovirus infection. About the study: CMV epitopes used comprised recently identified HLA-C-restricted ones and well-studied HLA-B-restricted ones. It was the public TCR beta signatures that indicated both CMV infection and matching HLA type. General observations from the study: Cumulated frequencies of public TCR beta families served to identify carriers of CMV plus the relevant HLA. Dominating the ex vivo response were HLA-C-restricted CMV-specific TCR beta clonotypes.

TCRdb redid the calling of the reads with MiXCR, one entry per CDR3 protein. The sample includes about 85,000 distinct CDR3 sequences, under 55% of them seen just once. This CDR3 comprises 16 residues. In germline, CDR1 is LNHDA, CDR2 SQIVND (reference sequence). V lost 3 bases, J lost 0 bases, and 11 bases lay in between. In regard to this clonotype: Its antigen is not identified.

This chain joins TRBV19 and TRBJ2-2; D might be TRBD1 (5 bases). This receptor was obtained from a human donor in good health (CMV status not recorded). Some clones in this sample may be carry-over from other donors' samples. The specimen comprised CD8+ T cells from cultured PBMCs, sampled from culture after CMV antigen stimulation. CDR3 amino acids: CASSIFQGANTGELFF. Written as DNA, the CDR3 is TGTGCCAGTAGTATTTTTCAGGGCGCGAACACCGGGGAGCTGTTTTTT.